Below, one TCR beta chain is given with its context. This sample is part of a study of T-cell reconstitution after alpha-beta-depleted transplantation in children. Germline CDR1 is SGHDT and CDR2 is YYEEEE. The CDR3 totals 15 residues. Unmatched junction bases numbered 7, after V lost 2 bases and J lost 7 bases. Unique molecular identifiers were incorporated during preparation of the TCRbeta library. TCRdb fed the PCR reads into MiXCR, producing one record per CDR3 protein. The table records about 640,000 distinct CDR3 sequences, 16% of them present only once. The material sequenced was PBMCs from the stem cell graft donor, taken from the stem cell graft. The chain links TRBV5-6 to TRBJ2-2, with 8 bases that match TRBD1. This TCR came from a human donor who donated a stem cell graft to a child with acute myeloid leukemia. In DNA form, the CDR3 reads TGTGCCAGCAGCTTCCTGGACAGGGACGGCGGGGAGCTGTTTTTT. Translating it yields CASSFLDRDGGELFF.